Below, one T cell receptor beta chain is given with its context. No antigen is known for it. No clone much larger than this one lies a single base away; base qualities are absent. Each collaborating institution followed its own protocols to collect whole blood in K2EDTA tubes. For TCRbeta analysis, collaborator samples were shipped as frozen whole blood, as isolated PBMCs, or as DNA extracted from either sample type. This specimen comes from a study of blood T cell repertoires in COVID-19 (TCRdb year 2020). Looking at the study overall: Samples covering the acute and convalescent phases of COVID-19 were provided by collaborators in the United States, Italy and Spain. The material from the prospective study consisted of cDNA or gDNA derived from T cells, B-cell-depleted T cells, or PBMCs. Samples were obtained from the ongoing ImmuneRACE study (first 160 participants) and from about 1,300 subjects provided by 6 global collaborators. The repertoires were made available in a free public database intended to serve as a resource for research on the immune response to SARS-CoV-2. Subjects who had been exposed to COVID-19, were actively infected with it, or had recovered from it provided the deeply sampled blood TCRbeta repertoires that made up the dataset. Where HLA class I and class II types were available, the types were taken from metadata supplied by the sample provider, not from assay-based typing. Nearly every sample came with metadata listing a de-identified subject ID, COVID-19 status, age in years and sex.

The research as a whole found: The amount of clinical and demographic metadata varied by source and participant and was provided uncurated.

TCRbeta CDR3 regions were amplified from genomic DNA using the immunoSEQ Assay, a bias-controlled multiplex PCR. The study's processing was this. The number of nucleated cells in each sample was estimated from the amplification of reference gene primers within the assay. Sequence reads were collapsed and filtered to measure the absolute abundance of every unique TCRbeta CDR3 rearrangement. Productive Simpson clonality was computed per sample as the square root of Simpson's diversity index over productive rearrangements. The clones in this table, taken by TCRdb from immuneACCESS, are in-frame only. Not every clone is retained; where verified, under half of the shortfall comes from an unresolved V gene, and the cause of the rest is unknown. That table gives V, J and clone size, and the DNA gave D and trimming. Recorded for this sample are 34,000 or so clones; over 90% of them occurred a single time. The ten largest clones take up roughly 36% of the sample.

According to the germline V gene (reference sequence), CDR1 reads GTSNPN and CDR2 reads SVGIG. From the cysteine up to the phenylalanine, the CDR3 has a length of 14 residues. Only CDR3 DNA remains: 42 bases, in frame from the first base. V loses 2 bases of germline sequence and J loses 0 bases, and the interval between the two ends is 10 bases. The chain employs TRBV30 and TRBJ1-1, and TRBD1 may be the D gene, going by 5 matching bases. This clonotype was obtained from a man in his fifties or sixties with active or convalescent COVID-19. Sequencing was carried out using peripheral blood. The DNA reads TGTGCCTGGAGTCGACAGATGTTGAACACTGAAGCTTTCTTT. This gives the protein CAWSRQMLNTEAFF.